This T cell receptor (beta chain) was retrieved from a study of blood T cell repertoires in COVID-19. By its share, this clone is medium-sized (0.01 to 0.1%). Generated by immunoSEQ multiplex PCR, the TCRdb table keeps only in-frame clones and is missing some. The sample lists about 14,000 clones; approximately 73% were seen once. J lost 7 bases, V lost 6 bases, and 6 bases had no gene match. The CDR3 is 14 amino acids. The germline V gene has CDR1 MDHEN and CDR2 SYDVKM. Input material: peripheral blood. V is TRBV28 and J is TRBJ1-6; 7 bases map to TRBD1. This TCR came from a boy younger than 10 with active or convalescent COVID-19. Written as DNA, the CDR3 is TGTGCCAGCAGCTTGGACAGGCAAAATTCACCCCTCCACTTT. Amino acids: CASSLDRQNSPLHF.